This T cell receptor (beta chain) stems from a study of T cells in Graves' hyperthyroidism and ophthalmopathy. Study at large: Specimen type is peripheral blood, collected at initial diagnosis prior to any treatment.

Disease duration was under 3 months in the ophthalmopathy patients, who also had a Clinical Activity Score of at least 3 and a NOSPECS grade of at least 4. Patients were excluded because of uncontrolled infection, other autoimmune disease, pregnancy or lactation. The CDR3 has 17 amino acids. From germline, CDR1 is DFQATT and CDR2 SNEGSKA (reference sequence). The junction had 16 bases not matched to a gene; V was cut back by 3 bases and J by 6 bases. RNA transcripts served as the template for amplifying TCR beta CDR3 regions. TCR CDR3 underwent first-round RT-PCR with the HTBI primer set. TCRdb recomputed calls from the multiplex PCR reads with MiXCR, one row per CDR3 protein. Found here are about 640,000 distinct CDR3 sequences, roughly 20% of them singletons; the top ten hold roughly a third.

Source material: blood. The rearrangement joins TRBV20-1 to TRBJ2-4, with 8 bases fitting TRBD2. The sequence was obtained from a man in his thirties or forties with Graves' ophthalmopathy. The chain's CDR3 is CSARRGVGGEKRNIQYF. The CDR3 DNA sequence: TGCAGTGCTAGGCGGGGGGTGGGGGGAGAGAAAAGAAACATTCAGTACTTC.